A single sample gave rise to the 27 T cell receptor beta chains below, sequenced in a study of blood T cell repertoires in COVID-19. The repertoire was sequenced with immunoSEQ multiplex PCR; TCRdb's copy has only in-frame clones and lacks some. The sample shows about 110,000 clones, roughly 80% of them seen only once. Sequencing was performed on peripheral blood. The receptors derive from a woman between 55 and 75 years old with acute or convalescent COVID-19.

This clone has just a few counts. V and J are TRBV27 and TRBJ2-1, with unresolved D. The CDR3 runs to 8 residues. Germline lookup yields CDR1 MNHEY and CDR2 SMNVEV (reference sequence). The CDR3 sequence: CRDNEQFF. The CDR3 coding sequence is TGTCGAGACAATGAGCAGTTCTTC.

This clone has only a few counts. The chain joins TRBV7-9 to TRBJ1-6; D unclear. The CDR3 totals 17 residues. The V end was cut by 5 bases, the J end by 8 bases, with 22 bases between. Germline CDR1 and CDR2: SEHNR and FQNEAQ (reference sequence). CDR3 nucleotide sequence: TGTGCCAGCAGCCCCGGGTTCGGGGAATCAGGTCATTCACCCCTCCACTTT. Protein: CASSPGFGESGHSPLHF.

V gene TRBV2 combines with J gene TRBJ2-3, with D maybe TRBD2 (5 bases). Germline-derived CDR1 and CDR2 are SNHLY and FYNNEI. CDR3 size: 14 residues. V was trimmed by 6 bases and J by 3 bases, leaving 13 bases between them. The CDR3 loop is CASRDARGTDTQYF. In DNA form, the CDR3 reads TGTGCCAGCAGGGACGCCCGAGGGACAGATACGCAGTATTTT.

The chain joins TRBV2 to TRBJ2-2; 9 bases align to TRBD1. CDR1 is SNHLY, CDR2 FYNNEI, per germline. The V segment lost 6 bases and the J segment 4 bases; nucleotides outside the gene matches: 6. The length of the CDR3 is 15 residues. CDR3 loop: CASSPQGARTGELFF. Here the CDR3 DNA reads TGTGCCAGCAGCCCACAGGGGGCGCGCACCGGGGAGCTGTTTTTT.

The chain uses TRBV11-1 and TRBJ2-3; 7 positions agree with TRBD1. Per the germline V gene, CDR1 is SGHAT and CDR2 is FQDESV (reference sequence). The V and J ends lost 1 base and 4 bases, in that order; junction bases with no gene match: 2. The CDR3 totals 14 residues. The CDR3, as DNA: TGTGCCAGCAGCTTAGGACAGGGATCAGATACGCAGTATTTT. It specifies CASSLGQGSDTQYF. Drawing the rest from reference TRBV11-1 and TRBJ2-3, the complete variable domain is EAEVAQSPRYKITEKSQAVAFWCDPISGHATLYWYRQILGQGPELLVQFQDESVVDDSQLPKDRFSAERLKGVDSTLKIQPAELGDSAMYLCASSLGQGSDTQYFGPGTRLTVL.

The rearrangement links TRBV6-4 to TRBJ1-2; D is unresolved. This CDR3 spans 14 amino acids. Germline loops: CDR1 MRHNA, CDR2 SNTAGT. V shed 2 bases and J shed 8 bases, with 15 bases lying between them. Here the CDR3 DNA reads TGTGCCAGCAGTGACGTCGAGGGTCCCCTAGGCTACACCTTC. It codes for CASSDVEGPLGYTF.

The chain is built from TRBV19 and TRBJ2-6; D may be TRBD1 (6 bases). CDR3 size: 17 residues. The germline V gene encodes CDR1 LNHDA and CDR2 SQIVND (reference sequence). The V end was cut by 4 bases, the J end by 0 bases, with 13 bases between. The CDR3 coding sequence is TGTGCCAGTAGTAAACAGAAGGGGGACTCTGGGGCCAACGTCCTGACTTTC. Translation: CASSKQKGDSGANVLTF.

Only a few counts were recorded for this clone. This CDR3 reads CASRDPGDYGYTF. CDR3 nucleotides: TGTGCCAGCAGAGACCCGGGGGACTATGGCTACACCTTC. This chain uses TRBV28 with TRBJ1-2, with TRBD1 as a possible D gene (5 bases). This CDR3 is built from 13 residues. Trimming cost V 6 bases and J 3 bases, with 11 bases left between them. Germline assignment: CDR1 MDHEN and CDR2 SYDVKM.

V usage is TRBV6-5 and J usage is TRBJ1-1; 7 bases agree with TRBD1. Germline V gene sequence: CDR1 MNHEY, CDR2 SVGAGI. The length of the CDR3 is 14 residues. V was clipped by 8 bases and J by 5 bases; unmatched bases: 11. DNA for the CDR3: TGTGCCAGCCGGCCACAGGGGCCTTGGACTGAAGCTTTCTTT. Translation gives CASRPQGPWTEAFF.

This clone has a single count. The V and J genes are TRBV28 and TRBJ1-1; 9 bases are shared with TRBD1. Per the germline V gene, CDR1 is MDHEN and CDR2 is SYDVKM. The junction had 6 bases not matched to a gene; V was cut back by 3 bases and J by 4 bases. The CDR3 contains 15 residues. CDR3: CASSFLGTGFTEAFF. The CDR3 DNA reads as TGTGCCAGCAGTTTCCTCGGGACAGGGTTCACTGAAGCTTTCTTT.

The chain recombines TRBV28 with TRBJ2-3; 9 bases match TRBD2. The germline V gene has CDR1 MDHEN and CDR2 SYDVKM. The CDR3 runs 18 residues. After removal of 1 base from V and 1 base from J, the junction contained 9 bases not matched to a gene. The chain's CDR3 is CASSLSPIIAGGTDTQYF. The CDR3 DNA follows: TGTGCCAGCAGTTTATCCCCCATCATAGCGGGGGGCACAGATACGCAGTATTTT. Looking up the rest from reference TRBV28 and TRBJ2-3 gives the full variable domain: DVKVTQSSRYLVKRTGEKVFLECVQDMDHENMFWYRQDPGLGLRLIYFSYDVKMKEKGDIPEGYSVSREKKERFSLILESASTNQTSMYLCASSLSPIIAGGTDTQYFGPGTRLTVL.

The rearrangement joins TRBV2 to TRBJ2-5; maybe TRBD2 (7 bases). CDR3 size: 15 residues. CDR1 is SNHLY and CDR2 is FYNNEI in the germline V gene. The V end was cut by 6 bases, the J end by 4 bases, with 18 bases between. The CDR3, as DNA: TGTGCCAGCAGCTTCAGAGGGGCGGGGGCAGAGACCCAGTACTTC. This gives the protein CASSFRGAGAETQYF.

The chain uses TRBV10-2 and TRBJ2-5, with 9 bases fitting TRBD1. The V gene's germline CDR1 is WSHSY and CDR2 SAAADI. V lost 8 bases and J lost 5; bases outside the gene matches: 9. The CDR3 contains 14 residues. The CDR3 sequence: CASPPGTGMETQYF. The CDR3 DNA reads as TGCGCCAGCCCCCCGGGGACAGGGATGGAGACCCAGTACTTC.

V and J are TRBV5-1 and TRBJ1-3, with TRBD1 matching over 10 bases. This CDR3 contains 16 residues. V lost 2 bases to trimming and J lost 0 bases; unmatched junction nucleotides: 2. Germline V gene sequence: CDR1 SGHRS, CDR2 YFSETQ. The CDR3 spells CASSFRTGGSGNTIYF. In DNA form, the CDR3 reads TGCGCCAGCAGCTTCCGGACAGGGGGCTCTGGAAACACCATATATTTT.

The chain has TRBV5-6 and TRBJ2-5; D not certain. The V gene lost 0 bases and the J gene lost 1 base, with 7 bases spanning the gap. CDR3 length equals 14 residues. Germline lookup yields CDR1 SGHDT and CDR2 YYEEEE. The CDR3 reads CASSLAASQETQYF. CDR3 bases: TGTGCCAGCAGCTTGGCCGCTAGCCAAGAGACCCAGTACTTC.

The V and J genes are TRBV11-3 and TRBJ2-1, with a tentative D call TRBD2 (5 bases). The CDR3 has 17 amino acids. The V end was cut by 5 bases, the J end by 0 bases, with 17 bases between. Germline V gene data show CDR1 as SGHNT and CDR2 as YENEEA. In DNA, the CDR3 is TGTGCCAGCAGCGAACGGACTGGGTCCAGCTCCTACAATGAGCAGTTCTTC. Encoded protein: CASSERTGSSSYNEQFF.

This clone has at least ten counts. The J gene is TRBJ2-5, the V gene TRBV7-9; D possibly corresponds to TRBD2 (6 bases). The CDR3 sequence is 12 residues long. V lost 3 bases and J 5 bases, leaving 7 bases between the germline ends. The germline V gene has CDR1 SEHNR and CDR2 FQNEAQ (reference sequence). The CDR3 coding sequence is TGTGCCAGCAGCTTTGGGGGGGAGACCCAGTACTTC. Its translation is CASSFGGETQYF.

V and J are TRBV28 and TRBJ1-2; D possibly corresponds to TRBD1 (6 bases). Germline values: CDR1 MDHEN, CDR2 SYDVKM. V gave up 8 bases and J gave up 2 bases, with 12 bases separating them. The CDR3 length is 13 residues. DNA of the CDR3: TGTGCCAGCGGGACATCGGGAAACTATGGCTACACCTTC. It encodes CASGTSGNYGYTF.

The CDR3 is CAWSRTVHSYSGNTIYF. CDR3 in DNA: TGTGCCTGGAGCCGGACAGTGCACAGTTACTCTGGAAACACCATATATTTT. The chain is built from TRBV30 and TRBJ1-3; D may be TRBD1 (6 bases). V lost 3 bases and J 0 bases, leaving 18 bases between the germline ends. CDR3 length: 17 residues. The germline gives CDR1 GTSNPN, CDR2 SVGIG (reference sequence).

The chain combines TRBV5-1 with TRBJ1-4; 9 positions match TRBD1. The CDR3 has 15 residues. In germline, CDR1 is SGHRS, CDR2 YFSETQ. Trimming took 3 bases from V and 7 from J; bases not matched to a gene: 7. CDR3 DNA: TGCGCCAGCAGCTCAAAGGACAGGGGTGTTGAAAAACTGTTTTTT. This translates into CASSSKDRGVEKLFF.

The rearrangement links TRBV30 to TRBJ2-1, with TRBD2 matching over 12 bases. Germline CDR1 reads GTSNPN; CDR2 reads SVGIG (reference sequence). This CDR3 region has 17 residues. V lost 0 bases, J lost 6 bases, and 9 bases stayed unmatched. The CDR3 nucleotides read TGTGCCTGGAGTGTATCCTTGACTAGCGGGAGTAGCAATGAGCAGTTCTTC. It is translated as CAWSVSLTSGSSNEQFF.

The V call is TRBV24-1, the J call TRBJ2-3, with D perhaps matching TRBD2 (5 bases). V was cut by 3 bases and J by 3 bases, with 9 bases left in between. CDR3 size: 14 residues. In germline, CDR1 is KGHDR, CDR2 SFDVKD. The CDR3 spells CATSDPGSTDTQYF. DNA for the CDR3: TGTGCCACCAGTGATCCGGGAAGTACAGATACGCAGTATTTT.

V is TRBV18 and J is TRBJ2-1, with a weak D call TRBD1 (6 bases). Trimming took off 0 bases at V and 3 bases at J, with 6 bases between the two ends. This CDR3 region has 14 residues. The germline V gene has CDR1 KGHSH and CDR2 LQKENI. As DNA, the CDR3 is TGTGCCAGCTCACCACCGGACAGCTACAATGAGCAGTTCTTC. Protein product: CASSPPDSYNEQFF.

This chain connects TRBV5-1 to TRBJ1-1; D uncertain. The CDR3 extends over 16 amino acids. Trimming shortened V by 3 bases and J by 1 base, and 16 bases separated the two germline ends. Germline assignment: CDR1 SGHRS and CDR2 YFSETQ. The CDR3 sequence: CASSSAGRVRNTEAFF. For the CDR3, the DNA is TGCGCCAGCAGCTCGGCAGGAAGAGTGAGGAACACTGAAGCTTTCTTT. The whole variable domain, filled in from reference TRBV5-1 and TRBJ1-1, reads KAGVTQTPRYLIKTRGQQVTLSCSPISGHRSVSWYQQTPGQGLQFLFEYFSETQRNKGNFPGRFSGRQFSNSRSEMNVSTLELGDSALYLCASSSAGRVRNTEAFFGQGTRLTVV.

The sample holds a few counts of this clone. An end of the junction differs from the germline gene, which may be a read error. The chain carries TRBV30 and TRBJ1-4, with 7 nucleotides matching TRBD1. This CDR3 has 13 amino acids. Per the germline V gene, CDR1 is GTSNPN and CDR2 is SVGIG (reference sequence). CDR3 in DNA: TGTGCCGGGAGGGAACAGGGGAATGAAAAACTGTTTTTT. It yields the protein CAGREQGNEKLFF.

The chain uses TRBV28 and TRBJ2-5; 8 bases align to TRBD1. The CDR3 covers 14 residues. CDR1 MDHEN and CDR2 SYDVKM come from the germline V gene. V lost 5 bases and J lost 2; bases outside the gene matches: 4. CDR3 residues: CASSGDRKQETQYF. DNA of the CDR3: TGTGCCAGCAGTGGGGACAGGAAGCAAGAGACCCAGTACTTC.

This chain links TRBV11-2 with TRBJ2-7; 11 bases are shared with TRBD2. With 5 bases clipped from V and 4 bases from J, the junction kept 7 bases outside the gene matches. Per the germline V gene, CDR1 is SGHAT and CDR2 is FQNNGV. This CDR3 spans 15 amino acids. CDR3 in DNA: TGTGCCAGCAGCCACGCCGGGACTAGCGGTTACGAGCAGTACTTC. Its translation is CASSHAGTSGYEQYF. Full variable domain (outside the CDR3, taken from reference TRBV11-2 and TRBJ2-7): EAGVAQSPRYKIIEKRQSVAFWCNPISGHATLYWYQQILGQGPKLLIQFQNNGVVDDSQLPKDRFSAERLKGVDSTLKIQPAKLEDSAVYLCASSHAGTSGYEQYFGPGTRLTVT.